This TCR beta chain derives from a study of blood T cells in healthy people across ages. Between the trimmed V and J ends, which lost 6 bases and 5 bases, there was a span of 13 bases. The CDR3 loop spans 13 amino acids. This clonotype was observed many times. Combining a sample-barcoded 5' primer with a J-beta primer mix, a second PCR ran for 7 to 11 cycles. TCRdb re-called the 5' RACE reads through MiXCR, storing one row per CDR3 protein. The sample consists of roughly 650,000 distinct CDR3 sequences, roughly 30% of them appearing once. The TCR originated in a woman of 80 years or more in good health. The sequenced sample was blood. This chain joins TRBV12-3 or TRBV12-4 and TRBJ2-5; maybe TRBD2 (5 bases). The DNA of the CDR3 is TGTGCCAGCAGCCGAACTAGAGGCGAGACCCAGTACTTC. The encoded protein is CASSRTRGETQYF.